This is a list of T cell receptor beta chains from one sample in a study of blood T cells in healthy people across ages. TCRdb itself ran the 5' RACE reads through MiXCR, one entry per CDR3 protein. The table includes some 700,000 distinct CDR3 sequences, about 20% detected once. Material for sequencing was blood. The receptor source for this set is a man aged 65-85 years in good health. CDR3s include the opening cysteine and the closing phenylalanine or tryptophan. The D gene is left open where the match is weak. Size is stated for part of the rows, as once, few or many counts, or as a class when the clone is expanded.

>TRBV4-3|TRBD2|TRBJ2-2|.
TGCGCCAGCAGCCAAGAAGAAGCTAGCGGACACACCGGGGAGCTGTTTTTT
CASSQEEASGHTGELFF
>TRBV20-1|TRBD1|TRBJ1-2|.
TGCAGTGCTCGCAGGACAGGCTCCTATGGCTACACCTTC
CSARRTGSYGYTF
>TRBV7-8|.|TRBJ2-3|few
TGTGCCAGCAGCTTAGCACAAAATAAGAACACGCAGTATTTT
CASSLAQNKNTQYF
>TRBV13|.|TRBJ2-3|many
TGTGCCAGCAGCCCGCGGACCCTTAGCACAGATACGCAGTATTTT
CASSPRTLSTDTQYF
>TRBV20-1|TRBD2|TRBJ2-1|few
TGCAGTGCCCAACTACTAGCGGGAGTCGTAAATGAGCAGTTCTTC
CSAQLLAGVVNEQFF
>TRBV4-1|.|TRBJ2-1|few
TGCGCCAGCAGCCAAGGGGAAAATGAGCAGTTCTTC
CASSQGENEQFF
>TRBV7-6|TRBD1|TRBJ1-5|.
TGTGCCAGCAGCTTATTGGGACAGAGGGGTCAGCCCCAGCATTTT
CASSLLGQRGQPQHF
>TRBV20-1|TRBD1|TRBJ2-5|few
TGCAGTGCTCCCCCCGCGGACAGGGAGAAAGAGACCCAGTACTTC
CSAPPADREKETQYF
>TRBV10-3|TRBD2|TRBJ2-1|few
TGTGCCATCAGTGAGTCGACTAGCGGGAGGGCCAATGAGCAGTTCTTC
CAISESTSGRANEQFF
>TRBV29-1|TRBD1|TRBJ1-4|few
TGCAGCGCTAAGGGACAGGGGGAAGGGGAAAAACTGTTTTTT
CSAKGQGEGEKLFF
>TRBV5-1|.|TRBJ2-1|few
TGCGCCAGCAGCCCCGGGACTTTAAATGAGCAGTTCTTC
CASSPGTLNEQFF
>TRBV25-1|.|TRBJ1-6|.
TGTGCCAGCAGGCAGGTTAATTCACCCCTCCACTTT
CASRQVNSPLHF
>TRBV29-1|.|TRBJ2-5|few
TGCAGCGTTGAAGTAGGGGCGTATGAGACCCAGTACTTC
CSVEVGAYETQYF
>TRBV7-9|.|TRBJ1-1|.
TGTGCCAGCAGCCCGGCCCAGATGGCGGTCGAAGCTTTCTTT
CASSPAQMAVEAFF
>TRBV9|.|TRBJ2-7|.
TGTGCCAGCAGCGTAGGCCAGGCCGCCACCCACGAGCAGTACTTC
CASSVGQAATHEQYF
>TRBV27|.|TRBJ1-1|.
TGTGCCAGCATACAGCCCAAGGAACTCACTGAAGCTTTCTTT
CASIQPKELTEAFF
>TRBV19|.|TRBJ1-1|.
TGTGCCAGTAGTATTGGGACGAACACTGAAGCTTTCTTT
CASSIGTNTEAFF